This T cell receptor beta chain was sequenced during a study of blood T cell repertoires in COVID-19. Study details: T cells, B-cell-depleted T cells, or PBMCs supplied cDNA or gDNA.

As processed by the authors: By means of reference gene primer amplification, nucleated cell counts were estimated. The data were produced by immunoSEQ multiplex PCR, yet TCRdb's version contains in-frame clones alone and is incomplete. D and trimming were read from the DNA, whereas the V and J calls and clone size are those reported in that table. The profile shows approximately 200,000 clones, approximately 88% of them singletons. This clone was counted between two and nine times. V trimming: 6 bases; J trimming: 2 bases; junction bases outside the gene matches: 13. Looked up from germline, CDR1 is SNHLY and CDR2 is FYNNEI. CDR3 length: 17 amino acids.

The chain combines TRBV2 with TRBJ2-1; 7 bases map to TRBD1. Sequencing input: PBMCs or T cells enriched from blood (not recorded which). This clonotype was sampled from a woman aged 25 to 39 who had recovered from COVID-19. For the CDR3, the DNA is TGTGCCAGCAGGGACTCTGACAGGGTTCTACCCTACAATGAGCAGTTCTTC. Translated: CASRDSDRVLPYNEQFF.